The 10 T cell receptor beta chains presented below share a single source sample, sequenced in a study of cytomegalovirus exposure and HLA in healthy donors. Both 60 Vbeta primers and 13 Jbeta primers went into the PCR. TCRdb's table, derived via immunoSEQ multiplex PCR, lists solely in-frame clones and lacks some. The table lists fewer than 100,000 clones, around 80% of them singletons. Material: PBMCs. Every receptor here comes from a male donor in good health and CMV-seropositive.

The chain recombines TRBV28 with TRBJ2-5, with 8 bases identical to TRBD2. This CDR3 has 17 amino acids. CDR1 and CDR2 from the germline V gene are MDHEN and SYDVKM. The trim removed 1 base at V and 3 bases at J, leaving 10 bases unmatched. For the CDR3, the DNA is TGTGCCAGCAGTTTATTCGGGGGGGCTGGGTACAAAGAGACCCAGTACTTC. Encoded protein: CASSLFGGAGYKETQYF.

The rearrangement joins TRBV5-4 to TRBJ1-1; 11 positions agree with TRBD1. Germline CDR1 and CDR2: SGHNT and YYREEE (reference sequence). CDR3 size: 16 residues. Losses at the gene ends were 4 bases for V and 5 bases for J; bases not matched to a gene: 10. The CDR3 coding sequence is TGTGCCAGCAGCACCGGACAGGGGGCGCTCGGGACTGAAGCTTTCTTT. Translating gives CASSTGQGALGTEAFF.

The chain joins TRBV27 to TRBJ2-4; D not certain. The V end lost 5 bases, the J end lost 9 bases, and 11 bases lay between the germline ends. Per the germline V gene, CDR1 is MNHEY and CDR2 is SMNVEV (reference sequence). The CDR3 sequence is 12 residues long. CDR3 bases: TGTGCCAGCAGTCCCGCGGTGGGCATTCAGTACTTC. It codes for CASSPAVGIQYF.

The chain employs TRBV4-1 and TRBJ1-3; D is possibly TRBD1 (6 bases). The V gene lost 4 bases and the J gene lost 0 bases, with 22 bases spanning the gap. Germline V gene lookup returns CDR1 MGHRA and CDR2 YSYEKL. The length of the CDR3 is 19 residues. Written as DNA, the CDR3 is TGCGCCAGCAGCCCCCGGGACATACTACCGAGAAGCTCTGGAAACACCATATATTTT. This translates into CASSPRDILPRSSGNTIYF.

This chain links TRBV11-2 with TRBJ2-1; D unclear. CDR3 length: 15 residues. Trimming took off 4 bases at V and 0 bases at J, with 10 bases between the two ends. CDR1 SGHAT and CDR2 FQNNGV come from the germline V gene. The DNA for the CDR3 is TGTGCCAGCAGCTACTCGTCGAGCTCCTACAATGAGCAGTTCTTC. This encodes CASSYSSSSYNEQFF.

For this clone: The sample holds other DNA sequences that translate to the same CDR3. The chain has TRBV27 and TRBJ2-1; D might be TRBD2 (6 bases). Trimming pared 3 bases from V and 3 bases from J, leaving 12 bases between. The length of the CDR3 is 15 residues. Germline CDR1 reads MNHEY; CDR2 reads SMNVEV (reference sequence). The CDR3 DNA is TGTGCCAGCAGTTTTAGAGCGGGTAACTACAATGAGCAGTTCTTC. The encoded protein is CASSFRAGNYNEQFF.

V and J are TRBV27 and TRBJ1-5, with a possible D match to TRBD1 (5 bases). V lost 3 bases to trimming and J lost 3 bases, with 12 bases between them. In germline, CDR1 is MNHEY, CDR2 SMNVEV (reference sequence). CDR3 size: 15 residues. In DNA, the CDR3 is TGTGCCAGCAGTTTTGGAGGGGCGTACAATCAGCCCCAGCATTTT. It encodes CASSFGGAYNQPQHF.

The chain recombines TRBV5-6 with TRBJ2-7, with 7 positions matching TRBD1. V lost 3 bases to trimming and J lost 2 bases; unmatched junction nucleotides: 8. The germline V gene encodes CDR1 SGHDT and CDR2 YYEEEE. The CDR3 extends over 15 amino acids. DNA of the CDR3: TGTGCCAGCAGCTCCCGGGACAGCCCACCCTACGAGCAGTACTTC. This sequence encodes CASSSRDSPPYEQYF.

V is TRBV6-5 and J is TRBJ1-4; D ambiguous. Trimming took 7 bases from V and 5 from J, leaving 8 bases between them. The germline gives CDR1 MNHEY, CDR2 SVGAGI. The CDR3 totals 12 residues. CDR3 sequence (DNA): TGTGCCAGCAAAAGACTAAATGAAAAACTGTTTTTT. Its protein product is CASKRLNEKLFF.

The chain recombines TRBV5-1 with TRBJ1-2; 7 bases map to TRBD1. The germline gives CDR1 SGHRS, CDR2 YFSETQ. V dropped 0 bases and J dropped 7; count of bases not matched to a gene: 27. The CDR3 spans 21 residues. The CDR3, as DNA: TGCGCCAGCAGCTTGGGGGACAAGGTCGTGCGCGGTGAGACGACAGGGTCTGGCTACACCTTC. Its translation: CASSLGDKVVRGETTGSGYTF.